This is a list of T cell receptor beta chains from one sample in a study of graft-versus-host responses after intestinal transplantation. Measured with immunoSEQ multiplex PCR; TCRdb has only the in-frame clones, and not every one. The sample consists of about 20,000 clones, just over 75% of them appearing once. The sample here was ileum tissue, taken 12 days after intestinal transplant. These receptors were taken from a human patient who received an intestinal transplant, so some T cells may come from the graft donor. Each CDR3 is given with its conserved first and last residue. A D gene is named only where the DNA matches it firmly. Not every row has a clone size; where given, it reads once, few, many or a size class.

>TRBV5-6|.|TRBJ2-1|.
CASSLAFDEQFF
TGTGCCAGCAGCTTGGCCTTCGATGAGCAGTTCTTC
>TRBV15|TRBD1|TRBJ1-1|.
CATSRSLDRHAFF
TGTGCCACCAGCAGATCTTTGGACAGGCATGCTTTCTTT
>TRBV12-5|.|TRBJ1-1|.
CASGLWEEAFF
TGTGCTAGTGGTTTGTGGGAGGAAGCTTTCTTT
>TRBV28|TRBD1|TRBJ2-4|.
CASSSHLHRGVGIQYF
TGTGCCAGCAGTTCCCATCTACACAGGGGGGTCGGCATTCAGTACTTC
>TRBV5-1|.|TRBJ1-2|once
CASSLGAGPSDGYTF
TGCGCCAGCAGCTTGGGAGCGGGTCCGAGCGATGGCTACACCTTC
>TRBV7-3|.|TRBJ2-5|.
CASSPRASGETQYF
TGTGCCAGCAGCCCCCGGGCCTCGGGGGAGACCCAGTACTTC
>TRBV5-5|.|TRBJ2-1|.
CASSLIQSSYNEQFF
TGTGCCAGCAGCTTGATACAGAGCTCCTACAATGAGCAGTTCTTC
>TRBV7-9|.|TRBJ1-1|.
CASSLGQVNTEAFF
TGTGCCAGCAGCTTAGGGCAGGTGAACACTGAAGCTTTCTTT
>TRBV5-6|.|TRBJ1-4|.
CASRSLGGQWNEKLFF
TGTGCCAGCAGGAGCTTGGGCGGACAGTGGAATGAAAAACTGTTTTTT
>TRBV7-2|TRBD1|TRBJ2-2|.
CASSRRQGTGELFF
TGTGCCAGCAGCCGGAGACAGGGAACCGGGGAGCTGTTTTTT
>TRBV27|TRBD1|TRBJ2-7|.
CASRVPGTGTYEQYF
TGTGCCAGCAGGGTTCCCGGGACAGGGACCTACGAGCAGTACTTC
>TRBV9|TRBD2|TRBJ2-3|.
CASSAFPGLAGLTDTQYF
TGTGCCAGCAGCGCATTCCCGGGACTAGCGGGACTGACAGATACGCAGTATTTT
>TRBV9|.|TRBJ2-6|.
CASSVSGSGANVLTF
TGTGCCAGCAGCGTATCGGGCTCTGGGGCCAACGTCCTGACTTTC
>TRBV5-4|.|TRBJ1-6|few
CASSSTHSTGWNSPLHF
TGTGCCAGCAGCTCCACCCATTCGACGGGGTGGAATTCACCCCTCCACTTT
>TRBV7-3|.|TRBJ1-2|.
CASEDRSYGYTF
TGTGCCAGCGAGGACAGATCCTATGGCTACACCTTC
>TRBV9|.|TRBJ2-2|few
CASSLTITRGKTGELFF
TGTGCCAGCAGCTTAACGATTACTAGGGGGAAGACCGGGGAGCTGTTTTTT
>TRBV18|TRBD2|TRBJ2-7|once
CASSPRLASEQYF
TGTGCCAGCTCACCGAGACTAGCCTCCGAGCAGTACTTC
>TRBV6-1|.|TRBJ2-3|.
CASRRPGSTDTQYF
TGTGCCAGCAGGAGGCCGGGGTCCACAGATACGCAGTATTTT
>TRBV27|TRBD1|TRBJ1-2|few
CASKTGTGGSYGYTF
TGTGCCAGTAAAACCGGGACAGGGGGGTCGTATGGCTACACCTTC
>TRBV6-4|TRBD2|TRBJ2-7|few
CASSDRGGETPYEQYF
TGTGCCAGCAGTGACCGCGGGGGGGAGACTCCCTACGAGCAGTACTTC
>TRBV9|TRBD2|TRBJ2-5|.
CASSVAAGVQETQYF
TGTGCCAGCAGCGTAGCAGCGGGGGTCCAAGAGACCCAGTACTTC
>TRBV9|.|TRBJ2-2|.
CASSVAGDYTGELFF
TGTGCCAGCAGCGTAGCAGGGGATTACACCGGGGAGCTGTTTTTT
>TRBV7-9|TRBD1|TRBJ2-5|.
CASSPPRRTGILWWTQYF
TGTGCCAGCAGCCCCCCCCGCCGGACAGGGATTTTGTGGTGGACCCAGTACTTC
>TRBV6-1|.|TRBJ2-7|few
CASSRSYEQYF
TGTGCCAGCAGTCGCTCCTACGAGCAGTACTTC
>TRBV7-9|TRBD2|TRBJ2-3|.
CASSFVSSGGAGDTQYF
TGTGCCAGCAGCTTTGTATCTAGCGGGGGGGCCGGGGATACGCAGTATTTT
>TRBV5-4|TRBD1|TRBJ1-1|.
CASSRGQIFTEAFF
TGTGCCAGCAGCCGGGGACAGATCTTCACTGAAGCTTTCTTT
>TRBV5-4|.|TRBJ2-1|.
CASSRDTGNEQFF
TGTGCCAGCAGCCGGGACACCGGGAATGAGCAGTTCTTC
>TRBV11-3|.|TRBJ2-3|.
CASSYAGFTDTQYF
TGTGCCAGCAGCTACGCAGGCTTCACAGATACGCAGTATTTT
>TRBV18|.|TRBJ2-7|.
CASSPPGFRVSGQYF
TGTGCCAGCTCACCACCTGGGTTTCGAGTCTCAGGGCAGTACTTC
>TRBV11-2|TRBD2|TRBJ2-5|.
CASSPSGGAGTQYF
TGTGCCAGCAGCCCCAGCGGGGGGGCCGGGACCCAGTACTTC
>TRBV5-1|.|TRBJ1-4|once
CASSLVGVGPNEKLFF
TGCGCCAGCAGCTTGGTGGGCGTAGGTCCTAATGAAAAACTGTTTTTT
>TRBV7-9|TRBD2|TRBJ2-1|.
CASSLAGGYNEQFF
TGTGCCAGCAGCTTAGCGGGGGGGTACAATGAGCAGTTCTTC
>TRBV7-3|.|TRBJ2-3|.
CASSLGTEADTQYF
TGTGCCAGCAGCTTAGGGACTGAGGCAGATACGCAGTATTTT
>TRBV25-1|.|TRBJ1-3|.
CASSVGVNSGNTIYF
TGTGCCAGCAGTGTCGGAGTCAACTCTGGAAACACCATATATTTT
>TRBV7-8|.|TRBJ2-1|.
CASSLATLNSYNEQFF
TGTGCCAGCAGCTTAGCCACACTAAACTCTTACAATGAGCAGTTCTTC
>TRBV29-1|TRBD1|TRBJ1-2|.
CSVETGAGYTF
TGCAGCGTGGAGACAGGGGCCGGCTACACCTTC
>TRBV18|.|TRBJ1-1|.
CASSPEIGRGWMEAFF
TGTGCCAGCTCACCAGAAATCGGCAGGGGTTGGATGGAAGCTTTCTTT
>TRBV6-1|TRBD1|TRBJ1-2|.
CASSARDRGLYGYTF
TGTGCCAGCAGTGCCCGGGACAGGGGGCTCTATGGCTACACCTTC
>TRBV4-1|.|TRBJ2-3|.
CASSQVSGTYTDTQYF
TGCGCCAGCAGCCAAGTAAGCGGGACATACACAGATACGCAGTATTTT
>TRBV11-2|.|TRBJ2-7|.
CASSLVVSLDYEQYF
TGTGCCAGCAGCTTAGTGGTTAGCCTCGACTACGAGCAGTACTTC
>TRBV2|.|TRBJ1-6|.
CASSDRVGHSPLHF
TGTGCCAGCAGTGATCGGGTGGGGCATTCACCCCTCCACTTT
>TRBV5-1|TRBD2|TRBJ2-1|.
CASHRAGEDEQFF
TGCGCCAGCCACAGAGCGGGGGAGGATGAGCAGTTCTTC
>TRBV7-2|.|TRBJ2-3|.
CASSLGAGAGTQYF
TGTGCCAGCAGCTTAGGGGCCGGCGCGGGTACGCAGTATTTT
>TRBV25-1|.|TRBJ2-5|.
CASSELVDTRETQYF
TGTGCCAGCAGTGAACTGGTCGACACCCGGGAGACCCAGTACTTC
>TRBV10-2|TRBD1|TRBJ2-7|few
CASSDWTGIYEQYF
TGCGCCAGCAGTGATTGGACAGGAATCTACGAGCAGTACTTC
>TRBV7-9|TRBD2|TRBJ2-3|.
CASSPGLAGGRTDTQYF
TGTGCCAGCAGCCCCGGACTAGCGGGAGGGCGCACAGATACGCAGTATTTT
>TRBV7-2|.|TRBJ2-7|few
CASSLVRWQGLDEQYF
TGTGCCAGCAGCTTAGTACGGTGGCAGGGTTTGGACGAGCAGTACTTC
>TRBV27|.|TRBJ2-4|.
CASSLAGAKNIQYF
TGTGCCAGCAGTTTAGCGGGAGCCAAAAACATTCAGTACTTC
>TRBV5-6|TRBD2|TRBJ2-1|.
CASSLAQLVGLTKQFF
TGTGCCAGCAGCTTGGCCCAGCTCGTGGGACTAACAAAGCAGTTCTTC
>TRBV5-1|TRBD2|TRBJ2-1|.
CASSLTSGGSYNEQFF
TGCGCCAGCAGCTTGACTAGCGGGGGCTCCTACAATGAGCAGTTCTTC
>TRBV7-9|.|TRBJ1-5|.
CASSSPGVISDQPQHF
TGTGCCAGCAGCTCCCCAGGGGTCATTAGCGATCAGCCCCAGCATTTT